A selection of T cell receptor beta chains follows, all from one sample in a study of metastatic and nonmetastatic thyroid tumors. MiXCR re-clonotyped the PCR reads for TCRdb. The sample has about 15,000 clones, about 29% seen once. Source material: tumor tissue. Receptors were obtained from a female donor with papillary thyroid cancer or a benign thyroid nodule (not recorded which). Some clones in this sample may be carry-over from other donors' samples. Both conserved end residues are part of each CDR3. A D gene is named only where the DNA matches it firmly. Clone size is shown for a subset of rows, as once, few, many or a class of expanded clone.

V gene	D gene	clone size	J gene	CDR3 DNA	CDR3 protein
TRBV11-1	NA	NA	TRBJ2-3	TGTGCCAGCAGCTTAGGCCCCTACGGGAGTGGGAGCACAGATACGCAGTATTTT	CASSLGPYGSGSTDTQYF
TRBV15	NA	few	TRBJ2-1	TGTGCCACCAGCAGTGATAGCTGGGGTGAGCAGTTCTTC	CATSSDSWGEQFF
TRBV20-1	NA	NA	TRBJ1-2	TGCAGTGCTAGAGGCCGCAGGACGGAATATGGCTACACCTTC	CSARGRRTEYGYTF
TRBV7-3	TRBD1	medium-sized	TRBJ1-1	TGTGCCAGCAGCGTTGACCCGGGACAGGCGCCTTTCTTT	CASSVDPGQAPFF
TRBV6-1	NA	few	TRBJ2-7	TGTGCCAGCAGGAGAACAGGGATTTACGAGCAGTACTTC	CASRRTGIYEQYF
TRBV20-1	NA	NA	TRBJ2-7	TGCAGTTCTACCCTGGTTTACGAGCAGTACTTC	CSSTLVYEQYF
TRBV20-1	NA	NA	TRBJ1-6	TGCAGTGCTTCCTGGGCAGGGGACCACTTT	CSASWAGDHF
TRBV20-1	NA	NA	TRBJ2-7	TGCAGTGCTAGACTCGGGAGCGACGAGCAGTACTTC	CSARLGSDEQYF
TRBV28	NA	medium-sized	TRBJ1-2	TGTGCCAGCAGTTCCCTAGACTTCGACAGGAACTATGGCTACACCTTC	CASSSLDFDRNYGYTF
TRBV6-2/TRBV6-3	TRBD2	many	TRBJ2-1	TGTGCCAGCAGTTACCCTAGCGGGAGGGCCCGGTCCTACAATGAGCAGTTCTTC	CASSYPSGRARSYNEQFF
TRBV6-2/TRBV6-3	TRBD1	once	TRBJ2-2	TGTGCCAGCAGTTATATACAGGGGATAAGCCGAGCGAACACCGGTGATCTGTTTTTT	CASSYIQGISRANTGDLFF
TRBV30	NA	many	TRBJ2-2	TGTGCCTGGAGTGTTGGGGGGAGTGCGGCCGGGGAGCTGTTTTTT	CAWSVGGSAAGELFF
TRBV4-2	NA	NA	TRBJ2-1	TGTGCCAGCAGCCAAAACACAGGGACCGATTGGGATGAGCAGTTCTTC	CASSQNTGTDWDEQFF
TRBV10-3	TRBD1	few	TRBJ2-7	TGTGCCATCAGAGGACAGGGTACCTACGAGCAGTACTTC	CAIRGQGTYEQYF
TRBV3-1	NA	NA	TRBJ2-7	TGTGCCAGCAGCCGGGAACTCTCCTACGAGCAGTACTTC	CASSRELSYEQYF
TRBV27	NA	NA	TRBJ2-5	TGTGCCAGCAGGAGAGCAGAGTACCAAGAGACCCAGTACTTC	CASRRAEYQETQYF
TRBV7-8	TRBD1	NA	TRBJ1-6	TGTGCCAGCAGCTCATACAGGGGGGGCTCACCCCTCCACTTT	CASSSYRGGSPLHF
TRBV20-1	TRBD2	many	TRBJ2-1	TGCAGTGCTCCCCTTGGGGGACTAGCGCTATACAATGAGCAGTTCTTC	CSAPLGGLALYNEQFF
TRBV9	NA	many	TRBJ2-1	TGTGCCAGCAGCGCTCACAGGACATCCTACAATGAGCAGTTCTTC	CASSAHRTSYNEQFF
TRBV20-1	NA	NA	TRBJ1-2	TGCAGTGCTAGACCCCCGAACAGGCTAGCTAACTATGGCTACACCTTC	CSARPPNRLANYGYTF
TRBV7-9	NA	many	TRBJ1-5	TGTGCCAGCACTGCAGAAGGGGCTCATCAGCCCCAGCATTTT	CASTAEGAHQPQHF
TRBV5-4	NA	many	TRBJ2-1	TGTGCCAGCAGCCGATCCCAGCAGAATGAGCAGTTCTTC	CASSRSQQNEQFF
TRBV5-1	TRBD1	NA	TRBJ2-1	TGCGCCAGCAGCTTGGACAGGGGCTATGAGCAGTTCTTC	CASSLDRGYEQFF
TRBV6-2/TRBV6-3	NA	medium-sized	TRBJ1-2	TGTGCCAGCAGATACTCCGGGGCCAAAGGCTATGGCTACACCTTC	CASRYSGAKGYGYTF
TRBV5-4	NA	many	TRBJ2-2	TGTGCCAGCAGCTTCGGACTAACCCCCGGGGAGCTGTTTTTT	CASSFGLTPGELFF
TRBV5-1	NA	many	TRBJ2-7	TGCGCCAGCAGCTTGCCGGGATACGAGCAGTACTTC	CASSLPGYEQYF
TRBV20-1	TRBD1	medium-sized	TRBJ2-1	TGCAGTGCTAGTGTAGGGACAGGGAACTACAATGAGCAGTTCTTC	CSASVGTGNYNEQFF
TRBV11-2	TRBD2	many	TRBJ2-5	TGTGCCAGCAGCTCCCCCCCCGGGACTAGCGGGATTTTGGAAACCCAGTACTTC	CASSSPPGTSGILETQYF
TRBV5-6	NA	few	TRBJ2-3	TGTGCCAGCAGCTCGCCGCGGTATACGCAGTATTTT	CASSSPRYTQYF
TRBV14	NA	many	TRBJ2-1	TGTGCCAGCAGCCAGAGTAGCGCTTTCTCCTACAATGAGCAGTTCTTC	CASSQSSAFSYNEQFF
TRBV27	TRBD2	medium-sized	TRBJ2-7	TGTGCCACCAGAAAAACACTAGCGGGAGTCTACGAGCAGTACTTC	CATRKTLAGVYEQYF
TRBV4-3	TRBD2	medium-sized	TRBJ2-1	TGCGCCAGCAGCCAAGCACTAGCGGGAGACCGTGAGCAGTTCTTC	CASSQALAGDREQFF
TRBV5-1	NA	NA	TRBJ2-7	TGCGCCAGCTCCCCAACGGACGCCCAGTCATCCGAGCAGTACTTC	CASSPTDAQSSEQYF
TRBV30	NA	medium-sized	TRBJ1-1	TGTGCCTGGAGTGCATTGTACCTGGACACTGAAGCTTTCTTT	CAWSALYLDTEAFF
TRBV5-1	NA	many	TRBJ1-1	TGCGCCACCAGCTTGGGGGGGTTGGGGGACACTGAAGCTTTCTTT	CATSLGGLGDTEAFF
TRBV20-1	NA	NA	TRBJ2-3	TGCAGTGCTGCCCTCTCCACTAGCCCCTACAATACGCAGTATTTT	CSAALSTSPYNTQYF
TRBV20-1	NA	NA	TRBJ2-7	TGCAGTGCTAGAGTCAACCGGGACAACTACGAGCAGTACTTC	CSARVNRDNYEQYF
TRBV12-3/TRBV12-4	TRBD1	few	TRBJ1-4	TGTGCCAGCAGGAATCTGATCCGGGACAGGGGGCCTCTCGAAAAACTGTTTTTT	CASRNLIRDRGPLEKLFF
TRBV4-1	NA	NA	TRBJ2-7	TGCGCCAGCAGCCAAGATCGGTACGGGTTGCAGTACTTC	CASSQDRYGLQYF
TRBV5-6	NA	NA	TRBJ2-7	TGTGCCAGCACTGGACCCAGCACCTACGAGCAGTACTTC	CASTGPSTYEQYF
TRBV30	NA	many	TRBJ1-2	TGTGCCTGGAGTGTACTGGTGGCGCATGGCTACACCTTC	CAWSVLVAHGYTF
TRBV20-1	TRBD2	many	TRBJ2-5	TGCAGTGCGGCGGGAGAGGAGACCCAGTACTTC	CSAAGEETQYF
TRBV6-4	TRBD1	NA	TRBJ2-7	TGTGCCAGCAGTGGCTGGACAGGGTTCAATAGTATTCGCTCCTACGAGCAGTACTTC	CASSGWTGFNSIRSYEQYF
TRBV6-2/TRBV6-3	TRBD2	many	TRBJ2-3	TGTGCCAGCAGTTACTATTCGGGACTAGCGGGGGATACGCAGTATTTT	CASSYYSGLAGDTQYF
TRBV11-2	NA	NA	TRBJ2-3	TGTGCCAGCAGCGCCGACACAGATACGCAGTATTTT	CASSADTDTQYF
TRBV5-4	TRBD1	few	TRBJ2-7	TGTGCCAGCAGTAATGTTCCGGGACAGGGCTACGAGCAGTACTTC	CASSNVPGQGYEQYF
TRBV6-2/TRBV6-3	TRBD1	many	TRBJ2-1	TGTGCCAGCAACCCAGGGGGCCCGAGCAATGAGCAGTTCTTC	CASNPGGPSNEQFF
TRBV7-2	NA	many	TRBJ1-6	TGTGCCAGCAGCTTAGAGGCAGGGTTTTCACCCCTCCACTTT	CASSLEAGFSPLHF
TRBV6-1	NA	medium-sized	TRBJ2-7	TGTGCCAGCAGTTCCGGGACACCCTTCCCCTACGAGCAGTACTTC	CASSSGTPFPYEQYF
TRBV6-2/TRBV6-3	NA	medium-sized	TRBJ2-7	TGTGCCAGCAATTGGGTCCGGTCCCCCTACGAGCAGTACTTC	CASNWVRSPYEQYF
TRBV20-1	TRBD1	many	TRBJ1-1	TGCAGTGCTAGGGACTTAGGGACAGGACGGAATCCGAACACTGAAGCTTTCTTT	CSARDLGTGRNPNTEAFF
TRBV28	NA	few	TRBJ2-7	TGTGCCAGCAGTTCCAATACAGGGAATAAATCCTACGAGCAGTACTTC	CASSSNTGNKSYEQYF
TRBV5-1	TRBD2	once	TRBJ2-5	TGCGCCAGCAGCCTCGGTGGTCTAGCGGGAGGGCCTAGTGCGGAGACCCAGTACTTC	CASSLGGLAGGPSAETQYF
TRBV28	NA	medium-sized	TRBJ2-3	TGTGCCAGCAGTTTAGGCCAGGGATACACAGATACGCAGTATTTT	CASSLGQGYTDTQYF
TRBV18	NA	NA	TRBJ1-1	TGTGCCAGCTCACCACCGGGTGCATTCATGAACACTGAAGCTTTCTTT	CASSPPGAFMNTEAFF
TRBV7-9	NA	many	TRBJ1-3	TGTGCCAGCAGCCCCACGTTTAGCTCTGGAAACACCATATATTTT	CASSPTFSSGNTIYF
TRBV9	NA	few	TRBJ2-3	TGTGCCAGCAGCGTCCAGGCGGATATGCAGTATTTT	CASSVQADMQYF